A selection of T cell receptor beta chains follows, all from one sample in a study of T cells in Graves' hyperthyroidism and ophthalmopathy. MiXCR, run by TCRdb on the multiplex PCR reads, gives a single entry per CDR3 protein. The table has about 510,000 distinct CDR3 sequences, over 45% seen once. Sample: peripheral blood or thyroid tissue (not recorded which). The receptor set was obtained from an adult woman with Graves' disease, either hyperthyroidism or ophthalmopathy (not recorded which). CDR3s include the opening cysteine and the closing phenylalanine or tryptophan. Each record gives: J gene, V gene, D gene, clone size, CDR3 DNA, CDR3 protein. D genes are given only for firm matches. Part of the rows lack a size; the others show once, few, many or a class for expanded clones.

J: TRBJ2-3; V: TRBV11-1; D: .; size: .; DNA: TGTGCCAGCAGCTCTCCTCCACAGGGCACAGATACGCAGTATTTT; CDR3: CASSSPPQGTDTQYF
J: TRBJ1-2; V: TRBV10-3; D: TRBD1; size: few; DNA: TGTGCCATCAGTGAGAGACAGGGAGAGATGGATGGCTACACCTTC; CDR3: CAISERQGEMDGYTF
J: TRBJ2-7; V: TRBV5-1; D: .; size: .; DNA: TGCGCCAGCAGCCAGACCGATCTCTCCTACGAGCAGTACTTC; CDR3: CASSQTDLSYEQYF
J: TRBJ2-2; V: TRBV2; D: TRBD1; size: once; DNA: TGTGCCGCCCGGACAGGCGAAAACACCGGGGAGCTGTTTTTT; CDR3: CAARTGENTGELFF
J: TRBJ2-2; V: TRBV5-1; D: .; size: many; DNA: TGCGCCAGCAGCCTCGGGATCCATGGTGCCGGGGAGCTGTTTTTT; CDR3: CASSLGIHGAGELFF
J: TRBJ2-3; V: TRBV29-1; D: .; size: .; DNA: TGCAGCGTTGATACGGGCCACACAGATACGCAGTATTTT; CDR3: CSVDTGHTDTQYF
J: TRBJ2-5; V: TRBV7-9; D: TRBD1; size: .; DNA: TGTGCCAGCAGCCCCACCACCCCCGGGACAGCGGCCCAGTACTTC; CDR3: CASSPTTPGTAAQYF
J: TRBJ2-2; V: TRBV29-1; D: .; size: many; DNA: TGCAGCGCCCAAAGGTGGGAGCTGTTTTTT; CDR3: CSAQRWELFF
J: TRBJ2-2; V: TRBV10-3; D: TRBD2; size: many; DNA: TGTGCCATCAGTGAGCGGGAGGGGGCCGGGGAGCTGTTTTTT; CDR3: CAISEREGAGELFF
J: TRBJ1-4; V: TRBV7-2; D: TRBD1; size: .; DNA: TGTGCCAGCAGCACAGAGGGACAGAGTGAAAAACTGTTTTTT; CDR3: CASSTEGQSEKLFF
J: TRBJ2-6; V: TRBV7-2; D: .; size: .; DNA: TGTGCCAGCAGCTTAAGACAGATGAGCTCTGGGGCCAACGTCCTGACTTTC; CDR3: CASSLRQMSSGANVLTF
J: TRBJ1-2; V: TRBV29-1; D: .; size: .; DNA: TGCAGCGTTGCCGAGGGAGCCGGTGGCTACACCTTC; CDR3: CSVAEGAGGYTF
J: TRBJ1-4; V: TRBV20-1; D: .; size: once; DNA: TGCAGTGCTAGTTCCCGGGAAGGAGCTGAAAAACTGTTTTTT; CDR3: CSASSREGAEKLFF
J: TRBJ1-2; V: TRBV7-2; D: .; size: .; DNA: TGTGCCAGCAGCTTAGCGGGGGGGCGGGGGAACTATGGCTACACCTTC; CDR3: CASSLAGGRGNYGYTF